Listed below are T cell receptor beta chains from one sample, sequenced in a study of blood T cell repertoires in COVID-19. Sequenced by immunoSEQ multiplex PCR; TCRdb stores in-frame clones only, minus some. The sample includes roughly 250,000 clones, about 90% of them seen just once. Sequences were obtained from PBMCs or T cells enriched from blood (not recorded which). The receptors were gathered from a woman aged 18 to 35 who had recovered from COVID-19. Both conserved end residues are part of each CDR3. D genes are given only for firm matches. The size field is filled for only some rows; it gives once, few, many or a size class.

v_call,j_call,d_call,clone_size,cdr3_nt,cdr3_aa
TRBV7-9,TRBJ1-2,TRBD1,-,TGTGCCAGCAGCTATCCCGGGACAGGGATTTTCAGGGGCTACACCTTC,CASSYPGTGIFRGYTF
TRBV19,TRBJ1-1,-,-,TGTGCCAGTAGCACGGGAGGGCAAACCTTCGAAGGGACTGAAGCTTTCTTT,CASSTGGQTFEGTEAFF
TRBV9,TRBJ2-3,-,many,TGTGCCAGCAGCGTTGTAGACTCTAGGGGTACAGATACGCAGTATTTT,CASSVVDSRGTDTQYF
TRBV28,TRBJ2-7,TRBD1,few,TGTGCCAGCAGCTATCAGGGGGCCGGGACCTACGAGCAGTACTTC,CASSYQGAGTYEQYF
TRBV11-1,TRBJ1-1,-,-,TGTGCCAGCAGCTTAGTGGCCGATATGAACACTGAAGCTTTCTTT,CASSLVADMNTEAFF
TRBV4-1,TRBJ1-4,-,-,TGCGCCAGCAGCTCCTGGGACGGGAGTGAAAAACTGTTTTTT,CASSSWDGSEKLFF
TRBV4-1,TRBJ2-2,-,-,TGCGCCAGCAGCCAAGAGCCGGCCGGGACTACGTATTCCAGGGGGCTGTTTTTT,CASSQEPAGTTYSRGLFF
TRBV11-1,TRBJ1-1,-,-,TGTGCCAGCAGCCCACACCCGGGGAACACTGAAGCTTTCTTT,CASSPHPGNTEAFF
TRBV11-2,TRBJ1-1,-,-,TGTGCCAGCAGCCTGACCAGGGGCACTGAAGCTTTCTTT,CASSLTRGTEAFF
TRBV7-2,TRBJ2-1,TRBD2,-,TGTGCCAGCAGCTTAGCTCAGCTAGCGGGGGTCACTTCCTACAATGAGCAGTTCTTC,CASSLAQLAGVTSYNEQFF
TRBV2,TRBJ1-4,-,-,TGTGCCAGCCGAAGACTGGGAGATAATGAAAAACTGTTTTTT,CASRRLGDNEKLFF
TRBV5-6,TRBJ1-2,TRBD1,-,TGTGCCAGCAGCTTGTTAACAGGGGGCGGTTTGGGCTACACCTTC,CASSLLTGGGLGYTF
TRBV7-9,TRBJ2-1,TRBD1,-,TGTGCCAGCAGCTTAAGGGACAGGGGATACAATGAGCAGTTCTTC,CASSLRDRGYNEQFF
TRBV2,TRBJ1-4,-,-,TGTGCCAGCAGAAGGGCCTTAGGGGCAACTAATGAAAAACTGTTTTTT,CASRRALGATNEKLFF
TRBV19,TRBJ1-2,TRBD1,-,TGTGCCAGTAGTCCCCCTCGTCAGGGGGCCTATGGCTACACCTTC,CASSPPRQGAYGYTF
TRBV25-1,TRBJ2-3,-,-,TGTGCCAGCAGTGCCGGGGGTCTTCACAGGGATACGCAGTATTTT,CASSAGGLHRDTQYF
TRBV18,TRBJ2-1,TRBD2,-,TGTGCCAGCTCACCTCTAGCGGGAGCTCCGAGCTACAATGAGCAGTTCTTC,CASSPLAGAPSYNEQFF
TRBV27,TRBJ1-2,-,-,TGTGCCAGCAGTCAGGGATTTCCCTATGGCTACACCTTC,CASSQGFPYGYTF
TRBV2,TRBJ1-1,-,-,TGTGCCAGCAGTGAAGGCCCGGGCGGGTACACTGAAGCTTTCTTT,CASSEGPGGYTEAFF
TRBV5-4,TRBJ2-7,TRBD1,-,TGTGCCAGCAGCTCCCCCTGGACAGGGGAACACGAGCAGTACTTC,CASSSPWTGEHEQYF
TRBV5-4,TRBJ2-3,TRBD1,-,TGTGCCAGCAGCCTGGAGGCGACAGGGTGGGATTTT,CASSLEATGWDF
TRBV3-1/TRBV3-2,TRBJ1-2,TRBD1,-,TGTGCCAGCAGCCCCGGGACAGGGGATCTCTATGGCTACACCTTC,CASSPGTGDLYGYTF
TRBV2,TRBJ2-3,TRBD2,once,TGTGCCAGCAGTGCAATCGGGAGGTGGGGCACAGATACGCAGTATTTT,CASSAIGRWGTDTQYF
TRBV6-6,TRBJ1-4,-,-,TGTGCCAGCAGTCCCCCACGGTATGGCCTTCGGAGTGAAAAACTGTTTTTT,CASSPPRYGLRSEKLFF
TRBV19,TRBJ1-4,-,-,TGTGCCAGTACCGAGGGTATCGGGGTTGGAAAACTGTTTTTT,CASTEGIGVGKLFF
TRBV4-1,TRBJ1-6,TRBD1,-,TGCGCCAGCAGCCAGATCCGGGGACAGGGGGAGGCACCCCTCCACTTT,CASSQIRGQGEAPLHF
TRBV19,TRBJ2-2,TRBD1,-,TGTGCCAGTATAAAGGGGGCTGGAGCCGGGGAGCTGTTTTTT,CASIKGAGAGELFF
TRBV5-1,TRBJ2-1,TRBD2,once,TGCGCCAGCAGCACCGGGACTAGCGGGGGGCTAAGTGAGCAGTTCTTC,CASSTGTSGGLSEQFF
TRBV11-2,TRBJ2-5,-,-,TGTGCCAGCAGCTTAGGGCAGGGGCTCCGGGAGACCCAGTACTTC,CASSLGQGLRETQYF
TRBV29-1,TRBJ1-1,-,once,TGCAGCGTCTATCTCAGGGAGGGGACTGAAGCTTTCTTT,CSVYLREGTEAFF
TRBV5-8,TRBJ1-2,-,-,TGTGCCAGCAGCCCGCGGGGGGTGTGGGGCTACACCTTC,CASSPRGVWGYTF
TRBV19,TRBJ2-2,TRBD1,-,TGTGCCAGTAGTACGACAGGGGCCACGGGGGAGCTGTTTTTT,CASSTTGATGELFF
TRBV5-4,TRBJ2-1,-,-,TGTGCCAGCAGCTTGTTTCCTGGGCGAAGCTCCTACAATGAGCAGTTCTTC,CASSLFPGRSSYNEQFF
TRBV18,TRBJ2-7,TRBD2,once,TGTGCCAGCTCACCCCTGGGACTAGCGGGCTCCTACGAGCAGTACTTC,CASSPLGLAGSYEQYF
TRBV19,TRBJ2-1,-,-,TGTGCCAGTAGTATAGATGTGGTCAGTCCGTACAATGAGCAGTTCTTC,CASSIDVVSPYNEQFF
TRBV10-3,TRBJ1-2,-,-,TGTGCCATCAGTGAGTCGTTGCGGGTGTCTGGCTATGGCTACACCTTC,CAISESLRVSGYGYTF
TRBV10-3,TRBJ2-3,TRBD2,-,TGTGCCATCAGTGAGTTGGTAGCGGGGGCGCGTGGCACAGATACGCAGTATTTT,CAISELVAGARGTDTQYF
TRBV5-1,TRBJ1-5,-,-,TGCGCCAGCAGCTTGGAACGGGGGGATGGGCCCCAGCATTTT,CASSLERGDGPQHF